This TCR beta chain was captured by sequencing in a study of cytomegalovirus exposure and HLA in healthy donors. About the study: The approximately 120 validation repertoires, a later analysis reported, used the same platform as the approximately 730 repertoires from the first cohort.

The assay was immunoSEQ multiplex PCR, and TCRdb's table has in-frame clones only and misses some. In the table there are under 150,000 clones, around nine tenths of which are singletons. This clone was counted between two and nine times. What it binds is unknown. Study findings and constraints: In vitro assays verified that a few CMV-associated chains recognized CMV antigens specifically. First-cohort TCR clusters tended to co-occur in the 130 or so validation repertoires, a later analysis found. The listing of 150 or so TCR beta chains classed them as cytomegalovirus-associated.

This CDR3 spans 14 amino acids. Germline CDR1 is LNHDA and CDR2 is SQIVND (reference sequence). V shed 3 bases and J shed 3 bases, with 11 bases lying between them. J is TRBJ2-5 and V is TRBV19, with D perhaps TRBD2 (5 bases). The receptor was derived from a woman aged 18-29 years in good health and CMV-seropositive. Sequenced: PBMCs. This chain's CDR3 is CASSMVLVKETQYF. CDR3 sequence (DNA): TGTGCCAGTAGTATGGTACTAGTCAAAGAGACCCAGTACTTC.